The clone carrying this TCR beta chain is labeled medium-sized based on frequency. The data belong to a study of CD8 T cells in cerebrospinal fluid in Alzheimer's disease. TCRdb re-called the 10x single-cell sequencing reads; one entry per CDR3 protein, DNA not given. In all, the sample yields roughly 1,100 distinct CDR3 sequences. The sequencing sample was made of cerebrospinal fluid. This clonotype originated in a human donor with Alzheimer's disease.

This CDR3 reads CASSLQETQYF. This chain links TRBV7-2 with TRBJ2-5. The CDR3 loop spans 11 amino acids. Germline V CDR1 and CDR2: SGHTA, FQGNSA.